The T cell receptor (beta chain) described here comes from a study of tumor and adjacent non-tumor tissue in lung cancer. Study outcomes and limitations: Top 100 clones took a larger repertoire share in normal lung.

The CDR3 is 12 amino acids. The germline CDR1 and CDR2 sequences are GTSNPN and SVGIG (reference sequence). V was trimmed by 1 base and J by 3 bases, leaving 7 bases between them. The template was RNA from unsorted bulk tissue. More than 3 cm separated this lung sample from the edge of the tumor. This clonotype was detected many times. Its antigen is as yet unknown. The library came from three nested PCR rounds adapted from ARM-PCR protocols. TCRdb independently ran MiXCR on the multiplex PCR reads; one entry per CDR3 protein. The sample consists of about 86,000 distinct CDR3 sequences, around 82% of them appearing once.

The sequenced sample was distant non-tumor lung tissue. The sequence derives from a woman aged 45-65 years with non-small cell lung cancer. J is TRBJ2-7 and V is TRBV30; the D is unclear. Here the CDR3 DNA reads TGTGCCTGGAGTGCGACCCACTACGAGCAGTACTTC. Residues: CAWSATHYEQYF.